One sample yielded the 9 T cell receptor beta chains listed below, sequenced in a study of lymphopenia after photon versus proton radiotherapy. Libraries were prepared by immunoSEQ multiplex PCR; TCRdb keeps only in-frame clonotypes and omits some of them. The sample contains tens of thousands of clones, 87% of which appear only once. The specimen was peripheral blood, collected from a patient treated with proton-based radiotherapy. The origin of the receptors is an elderly man with esophageal cancer.

This clone has only one observation. V and J are TRBV30 and TRBJ2-5, with D possibly matching TRBD2 (6 bases). Germline V CDR1 and CDR2: GTSNPN, SVGIG (reference sequence). The CDR3 sequence is 12 residues long. V was pared by 0 bases and J by 5 bases, with 7 bases between. CDR3: CAWSVRGETQYF. The CDR3 DNA reads as TGTGCCTGGAGTGTCCGGGGGGAGACCCAGTACTTC.

V usage is TRBV19 and J usage is TRBJ2-7, with a weak D call TRBD1 (5 bases). Germline V gives CDR1 LNHDA, CDR2 SQIVND (reference sequence). Trimming pared 3 bases from V and 3 bases from J, leaving 9 bases between. The CDR3 totals 13 residues. CDR3 sequence reads: CASSMDMDYEQYF. CDR3 coding DNA: TGTGCCAGTAGTATGGACATGGACTACGAGCAGTACTTC.

This rearrangement joins TRBV30 to TRBJ2-2; no clear D. Germline-derived CDR1 and CDR2 are GTSNPN and SVGIG (reference sequence). Trimming stripped 4 bases from V and 6 bases from J, with 6 bases between. This CDR3 has 11 amino acids. CDR3 DNA sequence: TGTGCCTGGACAGAAGCCGGGGAGCTGTTTTTT. Translating gives CAWTEAGELFF.

The V call is TRBV5-1, the J call TRBJ2-3; D is uncertain. Trimming removed 0 bases at V and 1 base at J, with 12 bases between. The CDR3 loop spans 16 amino acids. The germline V gene has CDR1 SGHRS and CDR2 YFSETQ. The CDR3, as DNA: TGCGCCAGCAGCTTGGGGTCAGCCGCTCGCACAGATACGCAGTATTTT. Its protein is CASSLGSAARTDTQYF.

This chain joins TRBV7-6 and TRBJ2-3; possible D gene TRBD2, 6 bases. Germline-derived CDR1 and CDR2 are SGHVS and FNYEAQ. Trimming removed 1 base from V and 4 bases from J, with 12 bases in between. The CDR3 covers 15 residues. The CDR3: CASSLEGWEADTQYF. CDR3 DNA: TGTGCCAGCAGCTTAGAGGGGTGGGAGGCAGATACGCAGTATTTT.

The V call is TRBV7-9, the J call TRBJ1-6; 7 positions match TRBD1. This CDR3 contains 16 residues. The trim removed 1 base at V and 7 bases at J, leaving 7 bases unmatched. Germline-derived CDR1 and CDR2 are SEHNR and FQNEAQ (reference sequence). The CDR3 sequence: CASSLGGRGYNSPLHF. The CDR3 region has the DNA TGTGCCAGCAGCTTAGGGGGCAGGGGGTACAATTCACCCCTCCACTTT. Looking up the rest from reference TRBV7-9 and TRBJ1-6 gives the full variable domain: DTGVSQNPRHKITKRGQNVTFRCDPISEHNRLYWYRQTLGQGPEFLTYFQNEAQLEKSRLLSDRFSAERPKGSFSTLEIQRTEQGDSAMYLCASSLGGRGYNSPLHFGNGTRLTVT.

This clone showed up just once. V and J are TRBV30 and TRBJ2-7; D is ambiguous. The ends were cut back, 3 bases at V and 4 bases at J, with 7 bases in the middle. The CDR3 sequence is 11 residues long. Germline assignment: CDR1 GTSNPN and CDR2 SVGIG (reference sequence). The CDR3 DNA sequence: TGTGCCTGGAGCCCACGATACGAGCAGTACTTC. Protein product: CAWSPRYEQYF. The full variable domain, completed using reference TRBV30 and TRBJ2-7, is SQTIHQWPATLVQPVGSPLSLECTVEGTSNPNLYWYRQAAGRGLQLLFYSVGIGQISSEVPQNLSASRPQDRQFILSSKKLLLSDSGFYLCAWSPRYEQYFGPGTRLTVT.

The V gene is TRBV5-1, the J gene TRBJ1-5; D unclear. The CDR3 has 13 amino acids. The germline V and J ends were trimmed by 4 bases and 3 bases, with 8 bases remaining between them. Germline V gene sequence: CDR1 SGHRS, CDR2 YFSETQ. The chain's CDR3 is CASSPDFNQPQHF. CDR3 DNA: TGCGCCAGCAGCCCGGATTTCAATCAGCCCCAGCATTTT.

The chain recombines TRBV29-1 with TRBJ1-1; 9 bases line up with TRBD1. The CDR3 runs to 16 residues. The J segment lost 6 bases and the V segment lost 3 bases, leaving 14 bases of the junction unmatched. CDR1 SQVTM and CDR2 ANQGSEA come from the germline V gene. CDR3 in DNA: TGCAGCGTTGATGGAGGGGACAGGGAGGGGTATGCTGAAGCTTTCTTT. Amino acids: CSVDGGDREGYAEAFF.